Shown below are 15 T cell receptor beta chains from a single sample sequenced in a study of cytomegalovirus exposure and HLA in healthy donors. 60 Vbeta and 13 Jbeta primers were used in PCR. Sequencing was performed with immunoSEQ multiplex PCR; in TCRdb, only in-frame clones are kept and a portion is missing. Of around 130,000 clones listed, roughly 82% are singletons. Sequencing was carried out using PBMCs. The receptors were gathered from a woman aged 18-29 years in good health and CMV-seropositive.

This rearrangement joins TRBV7-9 to TRBJ1-1; 8 bases line up with TRBD1. The germline CDR1 and CDR2 sequences are SEHNR and FQNEAQ (reference sequence). The CDR3 is 15 residues long. J lost 0 bases, V lost 5 bases, and 5 bases had no gene match. The CDR3, as DNA: TGTGCCAGCAGCCTCGGGACAGGTTTGAACACTGAAGCTTTCTTT. Amino acids: CASSLGTGLNTEAFF.

The gene calls are TRBV2 and TRBJ2-7; possible D gene TRBD2, 5 bases. Germline CDR1 is SNHLY and CDR2 is FYNNEI. With 3 bases removed from V and 3 bases from J, the gap between germline ends came to 9 bases. The CDR3 is 13 residues long. CDR3 DNA sequence: TGTGCCAGCAGTGAGGCGGGTTTCTACGAGCAGTACTTC. Residues: CASSEAGFYEQYF.

The rearrangement joins TRBV27 to TRBJ2-7; D is unresolved. Trimming removed 0 bases at V and 7 bases at J, with 7 bases between. CDR1 is MNHEY and CDR2 is SMNVEV in the germline V gene (reference sequence). The CDR3 sequence is 12 residues long. The CDR3 here is CASSLSAEEQYF. CDR3 sequence (DNA): TGTGCCAGCAGTTTATCGGCGGAGGAGCAGTACTTC.

In its sample, this clone was seen a few times. An end of the junction differs from the germline gene, which may be a read error. This chain uses TRBV7-9 with TRBJ1-6; D call uncertain. This CDR3 spans 17 amino acids. Germline V gene sequence: CDR1 SEHNR, CDR2 FQNEAQ (reference sequence). CDR3 coding DNA: TGTTCCAGCAGCTCCTATGTTGGGAGCTCCTATAATTCACCCCTCCACTTT. This gives the protein CSSSSYVGSSYNSPLHF.

This clone has only a few counts. The chain is built from TRBV29-1 and TRBJ2-1, with 9 bases that match TRBD2. V was pared by 5 bases and J by 14 bases, with 16 bases of the junction left unmatched. The CDR3 contains 14 residues. Germline CDR1 is SQVTM and CDR2 is ANQGSEA. CDR3 loop: CSVPSLRGGLSEFF. The CDR3 DNA sequence: TGCAGCGTTCCCTCGTTGCGGGGGGGCCTGTCGGAGTTCTTC.

The V and J genes are TRBV28 and TRBJ1-4, with 11 bases aligning to TRBD1. This CDR3 is 14 amino acids long. J gave up 7 bases and V 6 bases, and 4 bases lay outside the gene matches. Germline V CDR1 and CDR2: MDHEN, SYDVKM. The CDR3 sequence: CASRKGTGGEKLFF. In DNA form, the CDR3 reads TGTGCCAGCAGAAAGGGGACAGGGGGTGAAAAACTGTTTTTT. Full variable domain (remainder filled in from reference TRBV28 and TRBJ1-4): DVKVTQSSRYLVKRTGEKVFLECVQDMDHENMFWYRQDPGLGLRLIYFSYDVKMKEKGDIPEGYSVSREKKERFSLILESASTNQTSMYLCASRKGTGGEKLFFGSGTQLSVL.

Sample share makes this clone medium-sized (0.01 to 0.1%). This chain connects TRBV6-1 to TRBJ2-7; D not certain. Trimming took off 8 bases at V and 6 bases at J, with 5 bases between the two ends. The CDR3 length is 9 residues. Germline-derived CDR1 and CDR2 are MNHNS and SASEGT. The CDR3 is CASGSEQYF. CDR3 coding DNA: TGTGCCAGCGGCTCCGAGCAGTACTTC.

The chain recombines TRBV5-3 with TRBJ2-7; D is perhaps TRBD1 (5 bases). TRBV5-3 belongs to the ORF category, with a function that is uncertain. There are 14 residues in the CDR3. Trimming removed 5 bases at V and 2 bases at J, with 14 bases between. CDR3 in DNA: TGTGCCAGAAGGTTGCCGACAGTCACCTACGAGCAGTACTTC. Encoded protein: CARRLPTVTYEQYF.

The rearrangement links TRBV28 to TRBJ1-6, with TRBD1 matching 8 bases. The CDR3 runs to 18 residues. V was pared by 3 bases and J by 0 bases, with 7 bases of the junction left unmatched. Germline V gene data show CDR1 as MDHEN and CDR2 as SYDVKM. CDR3 sequence: CASSFPPTGVSYNSPLHF. The CDR3, as DNA: TGTGCCAGCAGTTTCCCCCCGACAGGGGTCTCCTATAATTCACCCCTCCACTTT.

This chain uses TRBV19 with TRBJ1-4; D is unresolved. Germline V gene lookup returns CDR1 LNHDA and CDR2 SQIVND (reference sequence). V lost 2 bases, J lost 3 bases, and 7 bases lay in between. This CDR3 region has 14 residues. The CDR3 loop is CASSINSANEKLFF. The CDR3 coding sequence is TGTGCCAGTAGTATAAATTCAGCTAATGAAAAACTGTTTTTT.

The chain carries TRBV5-1 and TRBJ2-1, with 9 bases that match TRBD2. Germline CDR1 is SGHRS and CDR2 is YFSETQ. This CDR3 contains 17 residues. Trimming at V came to 0 bases and at J to 0 bases, leaving 4 bases not matched to a gene. The CDR3 DNA is TGCGCCAGCAGCTTGGCCCTAGCGGGGAGCTCCTACAATGAGCAGTTCTTC. Encoded protein: CASSLALAGSSYNEQFF.

Points on this clone: This sample includes further DNA sequences coding for the same CDR3. The chain recombines TRBV5-4 with TRBJ2-5; the D gene is possibly TRBD2 (6 bases). Germline lookup yields CDR1 SGHNT and CDR2 YYREEE (reference sequence). V lost 2 bases and J lost 4, with 9 bases in between. This CDR3 contains 13 residues. The CDR3: CASSFLGGETQYF. In nucleotides, the CDR3 is TGTGCCAGCAGCTTTCTGGGGGGAGAGACCCAGTACTTC.

In this sample, this clone turned up once. This rearrangement joins TRBV5-4 to TRBJ2-2; 11 bases map to TRBD2. The germline CDR1 and CDR2 sequences are SGHNT and YYREEE (reference sequence). This CDR3 comprises 16 residues. Trimming cost V 0 bases and J 6 bases; bases outside gene matches: 4. CDR3 DNA sequence: TGTGCCAGCAGCTTGGAACTAGCGGGGGCGGCCGGGGAGCTGTTTTTT. The encoded protein is CASSLELAGAAGELFF.

In this sample, this clone turned up a few times. V usage is TRBV12-5 and J usage is TRBJ2-1; D possibly corresponds to TRBD2 (5 bases). Germline loops: CDR1 LGHNT, CDR2 FRNRAP. The CDR3 loop spans 12 amino acids. The V end was cut by 6 bases, the J end by 10 bases, with 13 bases between. The DNA of the CDR3 is TGTGCTAGTGGCCCGGGTGGCGGGGAGCAGTTCTTC. Amino acids: CASGPGGGEQFF.

There are a few counts of this clone. This chain joins TRBV11-1 and TRBJ1-1, with D possibly TRBD1 on 5 matching bases. This CDR3 spans 12 amino acids. Germline V gives CDR1 SGHAT, CDR2 FQDESV (reference sequence). Trimming cost V 2 bases and J 8 bases, with 9 bases left between them. CDR3 coding DNA: TGTGCCAGCAGCTTATTAGACAGCGAAGCTTTCTTT. Protein product: CASSLLDSEAFF.